This T cell receptor (beta chain) was profiled in a study of T cell responses to AZD1222 COVID-19 vaccine. Turning to the study itself: Samples with a second dose at about 4 or about 12 weeks were pooled together. Study findings and constraints: Nearly half of spike-specific TCRs reportedly target unmutated variant regions. Among those given AZD1222, only six were seropositive at baseline.

In regard to this clone: Its antigen is currently unknown.

Germline V CDR1 and CDR2: GTSNPN, SVGIG (reference sequence). V was pared by 1 base and J by 5 bases, with 17 bases between. This CDR3 has 15 residues. Clones were sequenced by immunoSEQ multiplex PCR, and TCRdb holds only the in-frame ones, with some missing. Among 95,000 to 100,000 clones listed, more than 75% were seen once. The V and J genes are TRBV30 and TRBJ1-1; no firm D call. This clonotype was obtained from an adult in good health. The sequencing used peripheral blood, collected on day 0 of AZD1222 vaccination. Here the CDR3 reads CAWSGIGGRGTEAFF. The CDR3 region has the DNA TGTGCCTGGAGTGGTATAGGAGGCAGAGGTACTGAAGCTTTCTTT.